This entry lists 13 T cell receptor beta chains sequenced from one sample in a study of T cell responses to AZD1222 COVID-19 vaccine. This table comes from immunoSEQ multiplex PCR, and its TCRdb copy is limited to in-frame clones, with some not included. This repertoire shows 250,000 to 300,000 clones, 94% found once; its top ten account for 0.55%. Source: peripheral blood, taken 28 days after the second AZD1222 dose. All receptors derive from an adult who received the AZD1222 COVID-19 vaccine.

The rearrangement joins TRBV4-2 to TRBJ1-4, with D possibly TRBD1 on 5 matching bases. The ends were cut back, 1 base at V and 8 bases at J, with 14 bases in the middle. CDR1 and CDR2 from the germline V gene are LGHNA and YNFKEQ. The CDR3 loop spans 15 amino acids. The CDR3 DNA reads as TGTGCCAGCAGCCAAGGGGGACGCACGGAGGAAAAACTGTTTTTT. It yields the protein CASSQGGRTEEKLFF.

V and J are TRBV10-1 and TRBJ2-7; 7 nucleotides match TRBD2. This CDR3 region has 16 residues. Germline V gives CDR1 WNHNN, CDR2 SYGVQD (reference sequence). J lost 4 bases, V lost 5 bases, and 14 bases had no gene match. DNA of the CDR3: TGCGCCAGCAGTCCTCGGGCGGGAGTGGGGAATTACGAGCAGTACTTC. Translating gives CASSPRAGVGNYEQYF.

The chain employs TRBV11-2 and TRBJ2-2; 7 positions agree with TRBD2. Germline-derived CDR1 and CDR2 are SGHAT and FQNNGV. The CDR3 runs 15 residues. V lost 5 bases, J lost 4 bases, and 7 bases stayed unmatched. The CDR3 loop is CASSPRSGGTGELFF. CDR3 in DNA: TGTGCCAGCAGCCCCCGCTCGGGGGGCACCGGGGAGCTGTTTTTT.

V is TRBV19 and J is TRBJ2-7; D possibly corresponds to TRBD2 (5 bases). The CDR3 runs to 14 residues. CDR1 and CDR2 from the germline V gene are LNHDA and SQIVND (reference sequence). Trimming shortened V by 6 bases and J by 0 bases, and 12 bases separated the two germline ends. The CDR3 region is CASSGEFNSYEQYF. Here the CDR3 DNA reads TGTGCCAGTAGCGGGGAGTTCAACTCCTACGAGCAGTACTTC.

This clone came up a few times. This chain joins TRBV18 and TRBJ2-7; 9 bases agree with TRBD1. Trimming removed 1 base from V and 9 bases from J; junction bases left unmatched: 10. The CDR3 is 15 residues long. Germline CDR1 is KGHSH and CDR2 is LQKENI. The chain's CDR3 is CASSPRTGQGSGQYF. Written as DNA, the CDR3 is TGTGCCAGCTCACCACGTACCGGACAGGGGAGCGGGCAGTACTTC. The full variable domain, completed using reference TRBV18 and TRBJ2-7, is NAGVMQNPRHLVRRRGQEARLRCSPMKGHSHVYWYRQLPEEGLKFMVYLQKENIIDESGMPKERFSAEFPKEGPSILRIQQVVRGDSAAYFCASSPRTGQGSGQYFGPGTRLTVT.

The chain joins TRBV18 to TRBJ1-3, with D uncertain. CDR3 size: 13 residues. Germline V gene lookup returns CDR1 KGHSH and CDR2 LQKENI. The V and J ends lost 5 bases and 0 bases respectively, with 5 bases between them. CDR3 protein: CASSLDSGNTIYF. The CDR3 DNA reads as TGTGCCAGCTCATTGGACTCTGGAAACACCATATATTTT. Full variable domain (missing parts from reference TRBV18 and TRBJ1-3): NAGVMQNPRHLVRRRGQEARLRCSPMKGHSHVYWYRQLPEEGLKFMVYLQKENIIDESGMPKERFSAEFPKEGPSILRIQQVVRGDSAAYFCASSLDSGNTIYFGEGSWLTVV.

This chain connects TRBV24-1 to TRBJ2-7, with D unclear. The CDR3 sequence is 13 residues long. V gave up 5 bases and J gave up 3 bases, with 10 bases separating them. In germline, CDR1 is KGHDR, CDR2 SFDVKD. The CDR3 loop is CATSGESYYEQYF. CDR3 DNA: TGTGCCACCAGTGGCGAGAGTTACTACGAGCAGTACTTC.

This clone appeared once. Written as DNA, the CDR3 is TGTGCCAGCAGCCTCGGGACAGGGAGCTCCTACAATGAGCAGTTCTTC. Protein sequence: CASSLGTGSSYNEQFF. J is TRBJ2-1 and V is TRBV7-7, with 9 bases that match TRBD1. Per germline, CDR1 SSHAT and CDR2 FNYEAQ (reference sequence). Trimming at V came to 5 bases and at J to 0 bases, leaving 5 bases not matched to a gene. The CDR3 spans 16 residues.

The chain is built from TRBV4-1 and TRBJ1-5; D gene ambiguous. The germline CDR1 and CDR2 sequences are MGHRA and YSYEKL. V was cut by 7 bases and J by 3 bases, with 16 bases left in between. The CDR3 is 15 residues long. CDR3 in amino acids: CASTPRWPLNQPQHF. Written as DNA, the CDR3 is TGCGCCAGCACCCCAAGGTGGCCGCTCAATCAGCCCCAGCATTTT.

The chain couples TRBV28 to TRBJ1-1; D is unresolved. In germline, CDR1 is MDHEN, CDR2 SYDVKM. CDR3 length equals 12 residues. Deletions cut 5 bases from V and 1 base from J, with 5 bases between. CDR3 region: CASSRSNTEAFF. The CDR3 DNA sequence: TGTGCCAGCAGTCGGTCGAACACTGAAGCTTTCTTT. Complete variable domain (other parts from reference TRBV28 and TRBJ1-1): DVKVTQSSRYLVKRTGEKVFLECVQDMDHENMFWYRQDPGLGLRLIYFSYDVKMKEKGDIPEGYSVSREKKERFSLILESASTNQTSMYLCASSRSNTEAFFGQGTRLTVV.

V is TRBV28 and J is TRBJ1-5; D is unclear. Germline CDR1 MDHEN, CDR2 SYDVKM. V lost 7 bases and J 6 bases, leaving 10 bases between the germline ends. CDR3 length: 12 amino acids. The CDR3 spells CASIQVGQPQHF. CDR3 nucleotide sequence: TGTGCCAGCATCCAGGTCGGTCAGCCCCAGCATTTT.

V usage is TRBV4-1 and J usage is TRBJ1-1; D is perhaps TRBD1 (6 bases). This CDR3 contains 13 residues. Looked up from germline, CDR1 is MGHRA and CDR2 is YSYEKL. The V end lost 2 bases, the J end lost 4 bases, and 8 bases lay between the germline ends. The CDR3 DNA reads TGCGCCAGCAGCCAAACAGGGCGCACTGAAGCTTTCTTT. Its translation is CASSQTGRTEAFF.

This chain connects TRBV12-5 to TRBJ2-7, with D perhaps TRBD1 (7 bases). Trimming stripped 6 bases from V and 7 bases from J, with 25 bases between. Germline loops: CDR1 LGHNT, CDR2 FRNRAP. CDR3 length: 16 amino acids. CDR3 in amino acids: CASGPGPRGRWVEQYF. In DNA, the CDR3 is TGTGCTAGTGGCCCAGGCCCCAGGGGGAGGTGGGTGGAGCAGTACTTC. Full variable domain (missing parts from reference TRBV12-5 and TRBJ2-7): DARVTQTPRHKVTEMGQEVTMRCQPILGHNTVFWYRQTMMQGLELLAYFRNRAPLDDSGMPKDRFSAEMPDATLATLKIQPSEPRDSAVYFCASGPGPRGRWVEQYFGPGTRLTVT.